This note documents a single TCR beta chain sequence. The antigen it recognizes is unknown. Base qualities are not at hand, and no much larger clone is one base apart. The data belong to a study of blood T cell repertoires in COVID-19 (dated by TCRdb to 2020 to 2022). Context from the whole study: Collaborator samples came from the United States, Italy and Spain and covered acute and convalescent phases of COVID-19. A freely available public database, intended as a resource for researchers studying the immune response to SARS-CoV-2, is where the repertoires were released. Where HLA class I and class II types were available, the types were taken from metadata supplied by the sample provider, not from assay-based typing. The sample metadata nearly always contained a de-identified subject ID, COVID-19 status, age in years and sex. Subjects who had been exposed to COVID-19, were actively infected with it, or had recovered from it provided the deeply sampled blood TCRbeta repertoires that made up the dataset. Samples were obtained from the ongoing ImmuneRACE study (first 160 participants) and from some 1,200 subjects provided by 6 global collaborators. The material from the prospective study consisted of cDNA or gDNA derived from T cells, B-cell-depleted T cells, or PBMCs.

What the research found in general, with its limitations: Clinical and demographic metadata were provided uncurated, with the amount varying by source and participant.

Whole blood was collected in K2EDTA tubes by collaborating institutions according to the institutions' own protocols. For TCRbeta analysis, collaborator samples were shipped as frozen whole blood, as isolated PBMCs, or as DNA extracted from either sample type. TCRbeta CDR3 regions were amplified from genomic DNA using the immunoSEQ Assay, a bias-controlled multiplex PCR. Per the source publication's procedure: The number of nucleated cells in each sample was estimated from the amplification of reference gene primers within the assay. To quantify the absolute abundance of each unique TCRbeta CDR3 rearrangement, sequence reads were collapsed and filtered. Productive Simpson clonality was computed per sample as the square root of Simpson's diversity index over productive rearrangements. Drawn from immuneACCESS, this table holds only the in-frame rearrangements with V and J called that TCRdb kept. Clones are partly lost; checked studies trace under half to an unresolved V gene and leave the rest unexplained. From that table come the V and J calls and clone size; the DNA was used to work out D and trimming. Across this sample there are more than 65,000 clones, with 82% seen only once. The top ten clones comprise over 7% of the sample.

From the cysteine through the phenylalanine, the CDR3 covers 16 amino acids. Just CDR3 DNA is preserved here, 48 bases in frame from base 1. Via the germline V gene, CDR1 is SGHAT and CDR2 FQNNGV. Here V drops 6 bases and J drops 4 bases, and the junction holds 10 bases not matched to any gene. The sequence was collected from a human donor in a cohort sampled during active COVID-19. The V and J segments used are TRBV11-2 and TRBJ1-1; 11 central bases correspond to TRBD1. Sequenced sample: peripheral blood. At the DNA level, the sequence is TGTGCCAGCAGAACCCGAGACGGGACAGGGGGCACTGAAGCTTTCTTT. Translated, this gives CASRTRDGTGGTEAFF.